Each of the 18 T cell receptor beta chains below was sequenced from the same sample in a study of T cells after yellow fever vaccination. TCRdb re-called the 5' RACE reads through MiXCR, storing one row per CDR3 protein. The repertoire includes fewer than 500,000 distinct CDR3 sequences, approximately 18% of them detected once, and roughly a sixth sits in the top ten. The sequencing used PBMCs, collected before the yellow fever booster vaccination. These receptors all stem from a man between 18 and 35 years old who received the YFV17D yellow fever vaccine.

The chain carries TRBV6-5 and TRBJ1-2, with 7 nucleotides matching TRBD1. The CDR3 is 15 amino acids. Germline-derived CDR1 and CDR2 are MNHEY and SVGAGI. V dropped 2 bases and J dropped 5; count of bases not matched to a gene: 8. The DNA for the CDR3 is TGTGCCAGCAGTTACCAAGCGGGGACAGCTTATGGCTACACCTTC. Protein: CASSYQAGTAYGYTF.

The genes are TRBV6-1 and TRBJ2-2, with a possible D match to TRBD2 (5 bases). The V gene lost 7 bases and the J gene lost 4 bases, with 10 bases spanning the gap. Germline V lookup: CDR1 MNHNS, CDR2 SASEGT. The CDR3 covers 13 residues. CDR3 loop: CASTLEVTGELFF. The CDR3 DNA is TGTGCCAGCACCCTGGAGGTCACCGGGGAGCTGTTTTTT.

This clonotype was counted ten times or more. The J gene is TRBJ2-2, the V gene TRBV29-1, with D perhaps given as TRBD1 or TRBD2 (5 bases each). Germline-derived CDR1 and CDR2 are SQVTM and ANQGSEA. CDR3 length: 12 amino acids. The V and J ends lost 6 bases and 6 bases respectively, with 11 bases between them. The CDR3: CSVEVTAGELFF. The DNA of the CDR3 is TGCAGCGTGGAGGTGACAGCCGGGGAGCTGTTTTTT.

The rearrangement uses TRBV29-1 and TRBJ1-2; no clear D gene. V was trimmed by 4 bases and J by 8 bases, leaving 11 bases between them. In germline, CDR1 is SQVTM, CDR2 ANQGSEA. The CDR3 loop spans 11 amino acids. The DNA for the CDR3 is TGCAGCGTTGTGCGGGCTCAGGGCTACACCTTC. This gives the protein CSVVRAQGYTF.

This rearrangement joins TRBV2 to TRBJ1-2; 8 bases line up with TRBD1. V shed 4 bases, J shed 6 bases, and the junction held 7 bases outside the gene matches. This CDR3 comprises 14 residues. Germline V gives CDR1 SNHLY, CDR2 FYNNEI. CDR3 in amino acids: CASSGRTGFDGYTF. CDR3 in DNA: TGTGCCAGCAGTGGGCGGACAGGGTTTGATGGCTACACCTTC.

This clonotype appeared a few times. The V and J genes are TRBV5-1 and TRBJ2-7; TRBD2 aligns across 11 bases. Per germline, CDR1 SGHRS and CDR2 YFSETQ. The CDR3 length is 15 residues. V trimming: 4 bases; J trimming: 4 bases; junction bases outside the gene matches: 7. The CDR3 here is CASSRGTSGTYEQYV. The CDR3 DNA sequence: TGCGCCAGCAGCCGAGGGACTAGCGGAACTTACGAGCAGTACGTC.

Only a few counts were recorded for this clonotype. The CDR3 DNA follows: TGTGCCAGCAGCGTAGCGGTACAGCTCGCACCTTATGGCTACACCTTC. As protein: CASSVAVQLAPYGYTF. The genes are TRBV9 and TRBJ1-2; D remains unclear. CDR1 is SGDLS, CDR2 YYNGEE, per germline. The V end was cut by 0 bases, the J end by 5 bases, with 17 bases between. The CDR3 is made up of 16 amino acids.

The genes are TRBV27 and TRBJ1-4, with 7 bases fitting TRBD1. CDR3 length: 14 amino acids. The J segment lost 3 bases and the V segment lost 6 bases, leaving 4 bases of the junction unmatched. The V gene's germline CDR1 is MNHEY and CDR2 SMNVEV (reference sequence). The CDR3 loop reads CASRRDRPNEKLFF. The CDR3 DNA is TGTGCCAGCAGGAGGGACAGACCTAATGAAAAACTGTTTTTT.

Ten or more counts support this clonotype. The chain uses TRBV12-3 or TRBV12-4 and TRBJ2-7, with D hard to call. The germline V and J ends were trimmed by 2 bases and 0 bases, with 8 bases remaining between them. The length of the CDR3 is 14 residues. The CDR3 DNA reads TGTGCCAGCAGTTTAAGCTATTCCTCCTACGAGCAGTACTTC. This codes for CASSLSYSSYEQYF.

The table lists this clonotype with a few counts. The chain uses TRBV15 and TRBJ1-1, with D hard to call. CDR1 and CDR2 (germline): LNHNV, YYDKDF (reference sequence). The CDR3 length is 14 residues. Trimming took 0 bases from V and 5 from J, leaving 10 bases between them. The CDR3 reads CATSRDGGRTEAFF. The CDR3, as DNA: TGTGCCACCAGCAGAGATGGAGGGAGGACTGAAGCTTTCTTT.

This clonotype occurred many times. This chain uses TRBV6-5 with TRBJ2-1; 7 nucleotides align to TRBD2. Trimming at V came to 9 bases and at J to 4 bases, leaving 12 bases not matched to a gene. This CDR3 is built from 15 residues. Germline lookup yields CDR1 MNHEY and CDR2 SVGAGI. CDR3 loop: CASGGGRSLYNEQFF. CDR3 sequence (DNA): TGTGCCAGTGGGGGGGGGAGGTCCCTTTACAATGAGCAGTTCTTC.

This clonotype has more than one count but fewer than ten. The chain employs TRBV7-9 and TRBJ2-3, with a weak D call TRBD2 (5 bases). V gave up 6 bases and J gave up 4 bases, with 8 bases separating them. This CDR3 contains 12 residues. Germline V gene data show CDR1 as SEHNR and CDR2 as FQNEAQ (reference sequence). Written as DNA, the CDR3 is TGTGCCAGCAGGGCGGAGGCAGATACGCAGTATTTT. Its protein is CASRAEADTQYF.

The chain couples TRBV5-6 to TRBJ1-2; a possible D gene is TRBD1 (5 bases). Trimming took 1 base from V and 11 from J, leaving 12 bases between them. This CDR3 is 12 amino acids long. The V gene's germline CDR1 is SGHDT and CDR2 YYEEEE. CDR3 sequence (DNA): TGTGCCAGCAGCTTGTGGGGGTCTGGGTACACCTTC. The encoded protein is CASSLWGSGYTF.

V and J are TRBV5-1 and TRBJ1-1; D gene unclear. Germline V gene sequence: CDR1 SGHRS, CDR2 YFSETQ. The CDR3 covers 11 residues. V was cut by 0 bases and J by 13 bases, with 10 bases left in between. The CDR3 DNA is TGCGCCAGCAGCTTGGAGGGCCATGTTTTCTTT. Translated, it gives CASSLEGHVFF.

The chain recombines TRBV7-2 with TRBJ2-7; D is unclear. Trimming took 5 bases from V and 5 from J, leaving 10 bases between them. The CDR3 runs 12 residues. Germline values: CDR1 SGHTA, CDR2 FQGNSA. CDR3 sequence reads: CASSARPDEQYV. In DNA form, the CDR3 reads TGTGCCAGCAGCGCGAGGCCCGACGAGCAGTACGTC.

This clonotype occurred a few times. V usage is TRBV27 and J usage is TRBJ2-2; D is perhaps TRBD1 (6 bases). The CDR3 loop spans 15 amino acids. Trimming removed 4 bases at V and 6 bases at J, with 15 bases between. CDR1 is MNHEY and CDR2 is SMNVEV in the germline V gene (reference sequence). The CDR3 DNA reads as TGTGCCAGCAGTTCGTCAGGGGATCGGTCCGGGGAGCTGTTTTTT. Encoded protein: CASSSSGDRSGELFF.

This clonotype was observed a few times. The rearrangement joins TRBV7-2 to TRBJ2-2, with a tentative D call TRBD2 (6 bases). V lost 2 bases, J lost 3 bases, and 13 bases lay in between. This CDR3 is built from 16 residues. Germline V lookup: CDR1 SGHTA, CDR2 FQGNSA. CDR3 in DNA: TGTGCCAGCAGCTTAATTGCGGGGAGACACACCGGGGAGCTGTTTTTT. It codes for CASSLIAGRHTGELFF.

There are a few counts of this clonotype. This chain uses TRBV10-3 with TRBJ1-2; D gene uncertain. This CDR3 region has 12 residues. From germline, CDR1 is ENHRY and CDR2 SYGVKD. V was trimmed by 6 bases and J by 5 bases, leaving 10 bases between them. CDR3 sequence: CAIRGVGYGYTF. The DNA for the CDR3 is TGTGCCATCAGGGGAGTAGGATATGGCTACACCTTC.